These 2 T cell receptor beta chains came from one sample sequenced in a study of OX40 agonist ivuxolimab in advanced cancers. Data came from immunoSEQ multiplex PCR; TCRdb stores just in-frame clones and leaves some out. The data contain approximately 79,000 clones, more than 75% of them singletons. Sequencing used CD4+ or CD8+ T cells sorted from blood, obtained in a trial of the OX40 agonist ivuxolimab. All receptors come from an adult with an advanced solid tumor such as melanoma, head and neck, liver or kidney cancer.

The chain combines TRBV10-3 with TRBJ2-7, with D maybe TRBD1 (5 bases). CDR3 size: 15 residues. Germline loops: CDR1 ENHRY, CDR2 SYGVKD. Trimming cost V 2 bases and J 3 bases, with 14 bases left between them. For the CDR3, the DNA is TGTGCCATCAGTGAGCCTACAGGACCCCTCTACGAGCAGTACGTC. The encoded protein is CAISEPTGPLYEQYV.

This chain connects TRBV9 to TRBJ1-5, with D possibly being TRBD1 (5 bases). This CDR3 spans 15 amino acids. Germline V gene data show CDR1 as SGDLS and CDR2 as YYNGEE. V shed 3 bases and J shed 2 bases, with 12 bases lying between them. CDR3 residues: CASSEGASRNQPQHF. For the CDR3, the DNA is TGTGCCAGCAGCGAAGGGGCCTCTCGCAATCAGCCCCAGCATTTT.